This T cell receptor beta chain was sequenced during a study of blood T cell repertoires in COVID-19. As for the study in general: The United States, Italy and Spain were the sources of the acute and convalescent COVID-19 samples.

This clone has just one count. The authors' processing: Amplifying reference gene primers gave estimates of nucleated cell counts. Clones were read by immunoSEQ multiplex PCR, and TCRdb kept only the in-frame ones, dropping some. The V and J calls and clone size were taken over from that table, and D and trimming were inferred from the DNA. The repertoire holds a few hundred thousand clones, with 80% to 90% as singletons. Individuals aged about 18 to 89 years were recruited from fewer than 30 US areas. Recovered Cohort 3 donors showed two negative PCRs, clearance, or symptom resolution. Trimming removed 1 base at V and 9 bases at J, with 14 bases between. The CDR3 spans 13 residues. Germline CDR1 reads SGHDT; CDR2 reads YYEEEE.

The sample comprised PBMCs or T cells enriched from blood (not recorded which). The chain recombines TRBV5-6 with TRBJ2-7, with D possibly matching TRBD2 (6 bases). The source is a woman under 40 who had recovered from COVID-19. The CDR3 reads CASSLWRVGVQYF. The DNA of the CDR3 is TGTGCCAGCAGCTTGTGGAGGGTCGGAGTGCAGTACTTC.